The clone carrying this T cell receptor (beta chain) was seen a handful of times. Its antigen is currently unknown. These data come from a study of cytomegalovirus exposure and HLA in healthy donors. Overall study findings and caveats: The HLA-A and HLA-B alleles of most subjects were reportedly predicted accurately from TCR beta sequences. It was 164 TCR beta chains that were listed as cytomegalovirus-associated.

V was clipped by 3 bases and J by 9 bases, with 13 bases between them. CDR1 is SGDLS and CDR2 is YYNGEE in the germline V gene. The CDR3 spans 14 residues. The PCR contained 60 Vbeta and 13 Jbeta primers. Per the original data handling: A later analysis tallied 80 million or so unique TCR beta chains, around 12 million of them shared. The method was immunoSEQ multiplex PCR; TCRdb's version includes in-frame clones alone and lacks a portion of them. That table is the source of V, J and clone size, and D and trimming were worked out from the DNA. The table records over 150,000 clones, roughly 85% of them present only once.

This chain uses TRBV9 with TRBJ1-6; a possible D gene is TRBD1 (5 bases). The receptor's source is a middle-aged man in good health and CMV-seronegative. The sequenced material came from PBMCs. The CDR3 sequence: CASSDAGFPSPLHF. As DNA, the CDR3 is TGTGCCAGCAGCGATGCAGGGTTCCCTTCACCCCTCCACTTT.